The rows below give T cell receptor beta chains drawn from one sample of a study of T-cell memory formation after mild COVID-19. A single record per CDR3 protein comes from TCRdb applying MiXCR to the 5' RACE reads. The table records approximately 250,000 distinct CDR3 sequences, approximately 15% of them present only once. Sequenced: PBMCs or a T cell subset sorted from them (not recorded which). Receptor source: a man between 18 and 35 years old who had mild COVID-19 (a few samples of this study predate the infection). Cell type and time point are not known. The CDR3 runs from the conserved cysteine through the conserved F or W. Each record gives: clone size, D gene, J gene, V gene, CDR3 DNA, CDR3 protein. The D gene is left open where the match is weak. Only some rows state a clone size, as once, few, many or a class for expanded clones.

few,-,TRBJ2-2,TRBV5-1,TGCGCCAGCAGAGGCAGGTGGGACGGGGAGCTGTTTTTT,CASRGRWDGELFF
few,-,TRBJ1-4,TRBV25-1,TGTGCCAGCAGGGAAGACAGGTTCGCACATGAAAAACTGTTTTTT,CASREDRFAHEKLFF
few,-,TRBJ1-4,TRBV10-2,TGCGCCAGCAACGAGGGGCGAGATGAAAAACTGTTTTTT,CASNEGRDEKLFF
few,TRBD1,TRBJ2-1,TRBV6-4,TGTGCCAGCGACTATCCAACAGGGGAAGTAATTTGCGATGAGCAGTTCTTC,CASDYPTGEVICDEQFF
-,TRBD2,TRBJ2-2,TRBV6-2/TRBV6-3,TGTGCCAGCAGCCTTCGGGCGGGGGAGAACACCGGGGAGCTGTTTTTT,CASSLRAGENTGELFF
many,-,TRBJ2-2,TRBV7-6,TGTGCCAGCAGCTTAGGGGACACCGGGGAGCTGTTTTTT,CASSLGDTGELFF
-,TRBD1,TRBJ1-4,TRBV4-1,TGCGCCAGCAGCCAGCCCGGGACAGGGGGAGAAAAACTGTTTTTT,CASSQPGTGGEKLFF
-,-,TRBJ2-3,TRBV29-1,TGCAGCGTTGAAGCCCAGGGGCTAGATACGCAGTATTTT,CSVEAQGLDTQYF
few,TRBD2,TRBJ2-1,TRBV7-2,TGTGCCAGCAGCCTGGGGGGGACTCCCCTTAACAATGAGCAGTTCTTC,CASSLGGTPLNNEQFF
-,-,TRBJ2-3,TRBV20-1,TGCAGTGCTGGATCCGGGACTGTTTCGTATACGCAGTATTTT,CSAGSGTVSYTQYF
few,-,TRBJ1-2,TRBV7-2,TGTGCCAGCAGCGGGCAGTTGATCGGCTACACCTTC,CASSGQLIGYTF
-,-,TRBJ2-1,TRBV7-2,TGTGCCAGCAGCGCCTTACTAGCCCATGAGCAGTTCTTC,CASSALLAHEQFF
-,-,TRBJ2-3,TRBV7-9,TGTGCCAGCAGCTTGGACGGCGGCGCGGATACGCAGTATTTT,CASSLDGGADTQYF
many,-,TRBJ2-3,TRBV27,TGTGCCAGCAGTTTAAGAGGTTACACAGATACGCAGTATTTT,CASSLRGYTDTQYF
-,-,TRBJ2-1,TRBV9,TGTGCCAGCAGCGCAGGTGGGGGCTCCAATGAGCAGTTCTTC,CASSAGGGSNEQFF
-,-,TRBJ2-1,TRBV6-2/TRBV6-3,TGTGCCAGCAGAACCCCAGCCCATTACAATGAGCAGTTCTTC,CASRTPAHYNEQFF
-,-,TRBJ1-6,TRBV14,TGTGCCAGCAGCCAGGGGGGTTACAATTCACCCCTCCACTTT,CASSQGGYNSPLHF
few,TRBD2,TRBJ2-3,TRBV7-2,TGTGCCAGCAGCTTAGAGCGGGCGGGGGGAGATACGCAGTATTTT,CASSLERAGGDTQYF
few,-,TRBJ1-5,TRBV5-1,TGCGCCAGCAGCTTGGGAGGCCTACCAGACAATCAGCCCCAGCATTTT,CASSLGGLPDNQPQHF
many,TRBD2,TRBJ2-5,TRBV25-1,TGTGCCAGCAGTGAGACTAGCGGGGTTCGAGAGACCCAGTACTTC,CASSETSGVRETQYF
few,TRBD1,TRBJ2-5,TRBV6-5,TGTGCCAGCAGGAAGGAAGGGGGCAGGGAAATCCAGTACTTC,CASRKEGGREIQYF
few,-,TRBJ2-7,TRBV9,TGTGCCAGCAGCGTAGGGGGGGGCCGCTACGAGCAGTACTTC,CASSVGGGRYEQYF
many,-,TRBJ2-2,TRBV7-6,TGTGCCAGCAGCTTAGCTCGACAGGCGAACACCGGGGAGCTGTTTTTT,CASSLARQANTGELFF
-,-,TRBJ2-5,TRBV4-1,TGCGCCAGCAGTCCGGGGGCAGGGTGGCCAGAGACCCAGTACTTC,CASSPGAGWPETQYF
-,-,TRBJ1-2,TRBV20-1,TGCAGTGCTAGTACTGAGACTTTAGGCTACACCTTC,CSASTETLGYTF
many,-,TRBJ2-3,TRBV29-1,TGCAGCGTTGAAGCGTCTGGGGGCTTCGTAGGGCAGTATTTT,CSVEASGGFVGQYF
-,-,TRBJ1-2,TRBV9,TGTGCCAGCAGCGCGAACAGCAAAGAGAATTATGGCTACACCTTC,CASSANSKENYGYTF
-,-,TRBJ2-3,TRBV9,TGTGCCAGCAGCGTAGAGGGTAGGAGTCCGGATACGCAGTATTTT,CASSVEGRSPDTQYF
few,-,TRBJ2-3,TRBV5-5,TGTGCCAGCAGCTTGGCCTCCGTCACAGATACGCAGTATTTT,CASSLASVTDTQYF
-,TRBD1,TRBJ2-3,TRBV7-6,TGTGCCAGCTCAGGGGGCTGGAGGACAGATACGCAGTATTTT,CASSGGWRTDTQYF
few,TRBD1,TRBJ2-1,TRBV24-1,TGTGCCACCAGTGAACGACAGGGAGTCAATGAGCAGTTCTTC,CATSERQGVNEQFF
-,TRBD2,TRBJ2-5,TRBV3-1,TGTGCCAGCAGTTTCGCGGGGGGTGGAGAGACCCAGTACTTC,CASSFAGGGETQYF
few,-,TRBJ2-2,TRBV25-1,TGTGCCAGCAGTGATCTACAGGGCCCTAGGACCGGGGAGCTGTTTTTT,CASSDLQGPRTGELFF
-,TRBD1,TRBJ2-1,TRBV6-5,TGTGCCAGCAGTTACGCCCCGGGACAGGGTAAGGATGAGCAGTTCTTC,CASSYAPGQGKDEQFF
-,TRBD1,TRBJ1-5,TRBV6-6,TGTGCCAGCAGAGATACAGGGGGCAATCAGCCCCAGCATTTT,CASRDTGGNQPQHF
-,-,TRBJ2-5,TRBV20-1,TGCAGTGCTAGAACGGGGGGCGCATGGGAGACCCAGTACTTC,CSARTGGAWETQYF
-,-,TRBJ2-5,TRBV3-2,TGTGCCCAGGACCAGGGACAGACGTACCAAGAGACCCAGTACTTC,CAQDQGQTYQETQYF
many,TRBD1,TRBJ2-1,TRBV7-3,TGTGCCAGCAGCCTCGGACAGGGGGGCAATGAGCAGTTCTTC,CASSLGQGGNEQFF
few,-,TRBJ2-5,TRBV5-1,TGCGCCAGCAGCTTGATCGTGTCGTCGGAGACCCAGTACTTC,CASSLIVSSETQYF
few,-,TRBJ1-1,TRBV20-1,TGCAGTGCGCAGGGTCCCAACACTGAAGCTTTCTTT,CSAQGPNTEAFF
few,TRBD2,TRBJ2-5,TRBV4-3,TGCGCCAGCAGCTCGGCTAGCGGGGCATATGAGACCCAGTACTTC,CASSSASGAYETQYF
-,-,TRBJ1-2,TRBV7-9,TGTGCCAGCAGCTTCGACAGGTTCAACACCTTC,CASSFDRFNTF
-,TRBD1,TRBJ2-7,TRBV7-9,TGTGCCAGCAGCTTTACAGGGGACGAGCAGTACTTC,CASSFTGDEQYF
-,-,TRBJ1-6,TRBV7-2,TGTGCCAGCAGCTTACTGGGGTTGGGATCACCCCTCCACTTT,CASSLLGLGSPLHF
-,TRBD2,TRBJ2-1,TRBV11-1,TGTGCCAGCAGCCACCGGACTAGCGTGAATGAGCAGTTCTTC,CASSHRTSVNEQFF
-,-,TRBJ1-2,TRBV9,TGTGCCAGCAGCCCCCGTTCAGCTAACTATGGCTACACCTTC,CASSPRSANYGYTF
few,TRBD1,TRBJ2-1,TRBV11-2,TGTGCCAGCAGCCCTTTGACAGGGTCAAACGATGAGCAGTTCTTC,CASSPLTGSNDEQFF
-,-,TRBJ1-1,TRBV4-3,TGCGCCAGCAGCCAAGATGGGGGAACGAACACTGAAGCTTTCTTT,CASSQDGGTNTEAFF
-,TRBD1,TRBJ2-1,TRBV6-1,TGTGCCAGCGCGAGACAGGGGGCCGTCAATGAGCAGTTCTTC,CASARQGAVNEQFF
-,TRBD1,TRBJ2-5,TRBV12-3/TRBV12-4,TGTGCCAGCAGTCCACGGGACAGGAGGCCAGAGACCCAGTACTTC,CASSPRDRRPETQYF
few,-,TRBJ2-7,TRBV5-1,TGCGCCAGCAGCTTGTGGGACTCCATCGAGCAGTACTTC,CASSLWDSIEQYF
-,TRBD2,TRBJ2-7,TRBV7-2,TGTGCCAGCAGAGAGGGACTAGCGGGGCTTTACGAGCAGTACTTC,CASREGLAGLYEQYF
few,-,TRBJ2-7,TRBV4-3,TGCGCCAGCAGCCAAGGGCAGGCAGGGTGGTACGAGCAGTACTTC,CASSQGQAGWYEQYF
few,-,TRBJ1-1,TRBV29-1,TGCAGCGTTGAGGGGAAACACATGAACACTGAAGCTTTCTTT,CSVEGKHMNTEAFF
few,TRBD1,TRBJ1-1,TRBV13,TGTGCCAGCAGCTCAACGAATACAGGGGACACTGAAGCTTTCTTT,CASSSTNTGDTEAFF